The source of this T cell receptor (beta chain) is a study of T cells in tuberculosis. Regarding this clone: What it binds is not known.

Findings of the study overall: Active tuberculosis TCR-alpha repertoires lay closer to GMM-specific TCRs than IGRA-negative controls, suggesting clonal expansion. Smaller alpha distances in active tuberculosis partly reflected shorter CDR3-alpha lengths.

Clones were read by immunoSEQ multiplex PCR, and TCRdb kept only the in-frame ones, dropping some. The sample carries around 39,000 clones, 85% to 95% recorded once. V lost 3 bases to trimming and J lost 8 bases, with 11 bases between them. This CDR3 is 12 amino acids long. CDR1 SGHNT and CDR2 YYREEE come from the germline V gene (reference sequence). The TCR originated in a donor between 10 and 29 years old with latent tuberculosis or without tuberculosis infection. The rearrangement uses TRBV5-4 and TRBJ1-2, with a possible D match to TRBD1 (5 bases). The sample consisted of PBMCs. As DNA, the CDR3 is TGTGCCAGCAGCTCTCACAGGCCCGGCTACACCTTC. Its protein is CASSSHRPGYTF.